This entry concerns a single T cell receptor beta chain. Other DNA variants within this sample encode the same CDR3. This table comes from immunoSEQ multiplex PCR, and its TCRdb copy is limited to in-frame clones, with some not included. The sample records roughly 46,000 clones, 70% to 90% being singletons. Time point given: peripheral blood 6 weeks after treatment start. These data are taken from a study of PD-L1 blockade in urothelial cancer. As for the study in general: A median of 141,255 T cells was found in the blood samples.

Sequenced material: PBMCs, taken around atezolizumab (anti-PD-L1) treatment. The TCR comes from a middle-aged man with urothelial cancer.

CDR3 in DNA: TGCAGCGTTGACAGGGGGCTGAACACTGAAGCTTTCTTT. It encodes CSVDRGLNTEAFF. V is TRBV29-1 and J is TRBJ1-1; TRBD1 matches 8 bases. Trimming cost V 3 bases and J 0 bases; bases outside gene matches: 0. This CDR3 contains 13 residues. Germline V gene data show CDR1 as SQVTM and CDR2 as ANQGSEA.